These T cell receptor beta chains were read from a single sample in a study of T cell responses to AZD1222 COVID-19 vaccine. Repertoires were generated with immunoSEQ multiplex PCR, while TCRdb's copy carries only in-frame clones and drops some. The sample has about 160,000 clones, about nine tenths seen once; the top ten hold around 1.5%. The source was peripheral blood, collected on day 0 of AZD1222 vaccination. These TCRs come from an adult in good health. CDR3s include the opening cysteine and the closing phenylalanine or tryptophan. Each record gives: D gene, J gene, V gene, CDR3 protein. The D gene is left open where the match is weak.

>TRBD1|TRBJ2-7|TRBV28
CASSLQGQGGRRGYEQYF
>.|TRBJ1-1|TRBV5-1
CATRQLMNTEAFF
>.|TRBJ1-1|TRBV28
CASSRTPLTEAFF
>TRBD1|TRBJ1-5|TRBV7-8
CASSLERGQGNQPQHF
>.|TRBJ1-2|TRBV23-1
CASSQETGGCRNNHGYTF
>TRBD1|TRBJ1-1|TRBV6-5
CASSYSGTGFPEAFF
>.|TRBJ2-5|TRBV28
CASSLIGTAKETQYF
>TRBD1|TRBJ2-2|TRBV19
CASSIEGTGSITGELFF
>TRBD2|TRBJ2-7|TRBV7-2
CASSYGGSSYEQYF
>.|TRBJ1-2|TRBV6-5
CASTRPLGGYTF
>.|TRBJ1-3|TRBV11-2
CASSQTRGGGNTIYF
>TRBD1|TRBJ1-2|TRBV12-3/TRBV12-4
CASSLETGVGYTF
>.|TRBJ2-3|TRBV30
CAWSGTGGDTDTQYF
>.|TRBJ1-5|TRBV28
CASRPSAGGWEPQHF
>.|TRBJ1-5|TRBV20-1
CSAGSNQPQHF
>.|TRBJ2-3|TRBV5-1
CASSWNGEITQYF
>TRBD2|TRBJ2-1|TRBV19
CASSAGTSGNEQFF
>.|TRBJ1-1|TRBV6-6
CASINEPGDTEAFF
>.|TRBJ1-6|TRBV7-2
CASSLVMGNSPLHF
>TRBD1|TRBJ1-2|TRBV7-8
CASSLRDRLANYGYTF
>.|TRBJ1-3|TRBV16
CASSQSGTDSGNTIYF
>TRBD1|TRBJ1-1|TRBV27
CASSPTRTGNTEAFF
>.|TRBJ1-2|TRBV4-3
CASSRSLVDNGYTF
>TRBD1|TRBJ1-2|TRBV10-3
CAISESTGGVSGYTF
>TRBD1|TRBJ2-7|TRBV2
CASKPGQGVSYEQYF
>.|TRBJ1-2|TRBV11-2
CASSLWGDMGYTF
>TRBD1|TRBJ1-1|TRBV29-1
CSVELTGLNTEAFF
>.|TRBJ2-7|TRBV7-2
CASSQSFSYEQYF
>.|TRBJ1-6|TRBV11-2
CASQEAGSYNSPLHF
>.|TRBJ2-7|TRBV7-2
CASSTAVGYREQYF
>.|TRBJ2-3|TRBV9
CASGLTSTDTQYF
>TRBD1|TRBJ1-1|TRBV5-1
CASSLSGTANTEAFF
>.|TRBJ1-6|TRBV18
CASSTRNNSPLHF
>TRBD1|TRBJ1-5|TRBV6-2/TRBV6-3
CASSYAGGPNQPQHF
>.|TRBJ2-1|TRBV12-3/TRBV12-4
CASSFDFPGEQFF
>.|TRBJ1-2|TRBV6-1
CASSEQGQAYGYTF
>.|TRBJ1-5|TRBV20-1
CSASGGQPQHF
>TRBD2|TRBJ2-2|TRBV16
CASSQREAGDTGELFF
>.|TRBJ1-5|TRBV6-4
CASSPDSSGNQPQHF